The following is a TCR beta chain sequence with its context. Its cognate antigen is unknown. cDNA synthesis used the whole RNA isolate, giving expressed TCRB sequences. Produced via immunoSEQ multiplex PCR; TCRdb's table is partial and in-frame only. The sample includes 150,000 to 200,000 clones, roughly 8% seen only once; the top ten take approximately 0.5%. These data come from a study of beta chain features in type 1 diabetes. Study results and caveats: Moderate but significant shortening of TCRB CDR3s was recorded in all four CD4+ subsets from Type 1 diabetes patients.

CDR3 length: 13 amino acids. The trim removed 6 bases at V and 9 bases at J, leaving 7 bases unmatched. Germline V lookup: CDR1 SNHLY, CDR2 FYNNEI. The chain recombines TRBV2 with TRBJ2-3; TRBD2 matches at 9 bases. This clonotype was sampled from a man between 18 and 35 years old with type 1 diabetes. Sample: central memory CD4+ T cells from blood. The CDR3 loop is CASSGGGGSTQYF. DNA of the CDR3: TGTGCCAGCAGCGGCGGGGGGGGATCGACGCAGTATTTT.